These 27 T cell receptor beta chains were sequenced from one sample in a study. TCRdb reanalysed the RT-PCR reads using MiXCR and keeps one entry per CDR3 protein. The table has about 680,000 distinct CDR3 sequences, approximately 15% seen once. Sequences were obtained from memory CD4+ T cells from blood. The receptor source for this set is a female donor in good health, serving as a healthy control.

J is TRBJ1-1 and V is TRBV6-6; no reliable D call. V lost 6 bases and J 3 bases, leaving 14 bases between the germline ends. CDR1 and CDR2 (germline): MNHNY, SVGAGI (reference sequence). This CDR3 has 14 residues. The CDR3 here is CASRKDPRDTEAFF. The CDR3 region has the DNA TGTGCCAGCAGAAAGGACCCTCGGGACACTGAAGCTTTCTTT.

This clonotype was detected only a few times. J is TRBJ1-2 and V is TRBV7-2; D unresolved. The germline gives CDR1 SGHTA, CDR2 FQGNSA. The germline V and J ends were trimmed by 2 bases and 1 base, with 8 bases remaining between them. The CDR3 consists of 14 residues. Here the CDR3 reads CASSLSLFNYGYTF. Here the CDR3 DNA reads TGTGCCAGCAGCTTAAGCCTTTTTAACTATGGCTACACCTTC.

This clonotype was observed at least ten times. The J gene is TRBJ2-1, the V gene TRBV20-1, with D maybe TRBD1 (7 bases). This CDR3 is 13 amino acids long. Germline V gene lookup returns CDR1 DFQATT and CDR2 SNEGSKA (reference sequence). V was clipped by 1 base and J by 6 bases, with 10 bases between them. The CDR3 sequence: CSARAQGGNEQFF. The CDR3 DNA follows: TGCAGTGCTAGAGCCCAGGGGGGCAATGAGCAGTTCTTC.

At least ten counts were recorded for this clonotype. This chain uses TRBV4-3 with TRBJ1-2; no definite D call. V shed 1 base and J shed 12 bases, with 18 bases lying between them. Germline assignment: CDR1 LGHNA and CDR2 YSLEER. CDR3 size: 14 residues. CDR3 region: CASSQAAFGTADTF. The CDR3 bases are TGCGCCAGCAGCCAAGCCGCGTTCGGCACGGCGGACACCTTC.

This clonotype was found many times. The chain is built from TRBV5-1 and TRBJ1-1, with D possibly TRBD1 on 5 matching bases. There are 14 residues in the CDR3. From germline, CDR1 is SGHRS and CDR2 YFSETQ. Trimming removed 9 bases at V and 4 bases at J, with 19 bases between. CDR3 DNA: TGCGCCACCAAAGCCGGGGCGGCGGGCACTGAAGCTTTCTTT. Translated: CATKAGAAGTEAFF.

Many counts were recorded for this clonotype. A junction boundary mismatches the germline segment, possibly from a read error. The chain recombines TRBV5-1 with TRBJ2-1; D may match TRBD1 or TRBD2 (5 bases each). This CDR3 contains 15 residues. Germline V gene lookup returns CDR1 SGHRS and CDR2 YFSETQ. The CDR3 protein is CASSLTGGSYNEQFF. The CDR3 DNA follows: TGTGCCAGCAGCTTAACTGGGGGCTCCTACAATGAGCAGTTCTTC.

This clonotype occurred a few times. The chain employs TRBV10-3 and TRBJ1-2; D unresolved. Per the germline V gene, CDR1 is ENHRY and CDR2 is SYGVKD. CDR3 length: 15 amino acids. V dropped 3 bases and J dropped 8 bases, with 19 bases sitting between them. The CDR3 DNA reads TGTGCCATCAGTGATTTGGGTCCCGGCGCCCTCGGCTACACCTTC. Protein sequence: CAISDLGPGALGYTF.

J is TRBJ2-3 and V is TRBV4-3; 8 positions agree with TRBD2. The ends lost 0 bases at V and 4 bases at J; junction bases unmatched: 9. CDR3 length equals 17 residues. In germline, CDR1 is LGHNA, CDR2 YSLEER. The CDR3 DNA sequence: TGCGCCAGCAGCCAAGATTTCCGGCGGGGGGATGCAGATACGCAGTATTTT. This translates into CASSQDFRRGDADTQYF.

The chain recombines TRBV5-1 with TRBJ2-1, with TRBD2 matching 10 bases. Unmatched junction bases numbered 13, after V lost 0 bases and J lost 7 bases. The CDR3 covers 18 residues. Germline CDR1 is SGHRS and CDR2 is YFSETQ. The CDR3 region is CASSLAGVAGGSINEQFF. The CDR3 region has the DNA TGCGCCAGCAGCTTGGCCGGAGTAGCGGGAGGATCGATTAATGAGCAGTTCTTC.

The chain recombines TRBV11-2 with TRBJ1-2; no definite D call. V shed 1 base and J shed 11 bases, with 14 bases lying between them. The CDR3 loop spans 13 amino acids. Germline CDR1 is SGHAT and CDR2 is FQNNGV. Here the CDR3 DNA reads TGTGCCAGCAGCTTAGTAGCTGACACTGGTTACACCTTC. Translation: CASSLVADTGYTF. Full variable domain (missing parts from reference TRBV11-2 and TRBJ1-2): EAGVAQSPRYKIIEKRQSVAFWCNPISGHATLYWYQQILGQGPKLLIQFQNNGVVDDSQLPKDRFSAERLKGVDSTLKIQPAKLEDSAVYLCASSLVADTGYTFGSGTRLTVV.

V and J are TRBV11-3 and TRBJ1-2; 7 bases fit TRBD1. V gave up 5 bases and J gave up 2 bases; unmatched junction bases: 8. CDR3 length: 15 amino acids. Germline-derived CDR1 and CDR2 are SGHNT and YENEEA. The CDR3: CASSRGQDHNYGYTF. The DNA for the CDR3 is TGTGCCAGCAGCCGCGGACAGGACCACAACTATGGCTACACCTTC.

Notes on this clonotype: Being one base from a much bigger clone, this may be a read error. The gene calls are TRBV7-2 and TRBJ2-5; a weak D match, TRBD1 (7 bases). Trimming took off 6 bases at V and 5 bases at J, with 16 bases between the two ends. The CDR3 totals 14 residues. The V gene's germline CDR1 is SGHTA and CDR2 FQGNSA. CDR3 DNA sequence: TGTGCCAGCAGTTTGTTCAGGGGGGTGGAGACCCAGTACTTC. Translation: CASSLFRGVETQYF.

This sequence joins TRBV6-1 and TRBJ1-2; D remains ambiguous. Germline V gene sequence: CDR1 MNHNS, CDR2 SASEGT. CDR3 length: 14 residues. V was pared by 8 bases and J by 5 bases, with 18 bases between. The CDR3 loop is CASAPEGSIYGYTF. The CDR3 DNA follows: TGTGCCAGCGCCCCGGAGGGAAGCATTTATGGCTACACCTTC.

This clonotype was observed a handful of times. The CDR3, as DNA: TGTGCCAGCAGCCCCCTCGGCGGGGGAGAAGGAGAGACCCAGTACTTC. Protein sequence: CASSPLGGGEGETQYF. The J gene is TRBJ2-5, the V gene TRBV9; 7 bases are a match to TRBD2. Germline V gene sequence: CDR1 SGDLS, CDR2 YYNGEE. The CDR3 spans 16 residues. Germline trimming cut 4 bases from V and 4 bases from J; bases unmatched to any gene: 13.

Many counts were recorded for this clonotype. J is TRBJ2-7 and V is TRBV7-3, with 8 bases that match TRBD2. CDR1 and CDR2 (germline): SGHTA, FQGTGA. CDR3 length: 13 amino acids. The ends lost 0 bases at V and 5 bases at J; junction bases unmatched: 0. CDR3 nucleotides: TGTGCCAGCAGCTTAACCGGGGGGGACGAGCAGTACTTC. Protein product: CASSLTGGDEQYF.

This clonotype came up many times. CDR3 bases: TGCAGTGCTAGAACTCGACAGGGGGCACGGGATACGCAGTATTTT. This gives the protein CSARTRQGARDTQYF. The chain combines TRBV20-1 with TRBJ2-3; TRBD1 aligns across 10 bases. CDR3 length: 15 amino acids. V was clipped by 2 bases and J by 6 bases; unmatched bases: 8. The germline gives CDR1 DFQATT, CDR2 SNEGSKA (reference sequence).

V is TRBV3-1 and J is TRBJ1-1; D uncertain. Germline CDR1 reads LGHDT; CDR2 reads YNNKEL (reference sequence). The CDR3 length is 17 residues. Deletions cut 0 bases from V and 1 base from J, with 15 bases between. CDR3 protein: CASSQDLGPLTNTEAFF. In nucleotides, the CDR3 is TGTGCCAGCAGCCAAGATTTGGGTCCTCTAACGAACACTGAAGCTTTCTTT. The full variable domain, completed using reference TRBV3-1 and TRBJ1-1, is DTAVSQTPKYLVTQMGNDKSIKCEQNLGHDTMYWYKQDSKKFLKIMFSYNNKELIINETVPNRFSPKSPDKAHLNLHINSLELGDSAVYFCASSQDLGPLTNTEAFFGQGTRLTVV.

This clonotype turned up a few times. The chain links TRBV7-2 to TRBJ2-7; D not resolved. The germline V gene has CDR1 SGHTA and CDR2 FQGNSA. With 2 bases removed from V and 7 bases from J, the gap between germline ends came to 12 bases. CDR3 length: 13 amino acids. This CDR3 is CASSLNQVREQYF. The CDR3 DNA reads TGTGCCAGCAGCTTAAATCAGGTACGGGAGCAGTACTTC.

The table lists this clonotype with many counts. V is TRBV27 and J is TRBJ2-7; perhaps D is TRBD1 or TRBD2 (5 bases each). There are 14 residues in the CDR3. CDR1 is MNHEY and CDR2 is SMNVEV in the germline V gene (reference sequence). Trimming shortened V by 6 bases and J by 2 bases, and 14 bases separated the two germline ends. The CDR3: CASRIRDGPYEQYF. The CDR3 DNA is TGTGCCAGCAGAATCCGGGACGGTCCCTACGAGCAGTACTTC.

V and J are TRBV19 and TRBJ1-5; no clear D gene. Germline V gives CDR1 LNHDA, CDR2 SQIVND (reference sequence). Trimming took off 7 bases at V and 0 bases at J, with 22 bases between the two ends. CDR3 length equals 18 residues. CDR3 in DNA: TGTGCCAGTACCGGAACTTCCTCGTGGGTCAGTAGCAATCAGCCCCAGCATTTT. Protein sequence: CASTGTSSWVSSNQPQHF. The complete variable domain, with remaining parts taken from reference TRBV19 and TRBJ1-5, reads DGGITQSPKYLFRKEGQNVTLSCEQNLNHDAMYWYRQDPGQGLRLIYYSQIVNDFQKGDIAEGYSVSREKKESFPLTVTSAQKNPTAFYLCASTGTSSWVSSNQPQHFGDGTRLSIL.

This clonotype came up a few times. The rearrangement uses TRBV6-2 or TRBV6-3 and TRBJ1-2; tentative D call: TRBD1 (6 bases). V was pared by 2 bases and J by 3 bases, with 16 bases between. Germline loops: CDR1 MNHEY, CDR2 SVGEGT. The CDR3 extends over 16 amino acids. For the CDR3, the DNA is TGTGCCAGCAGTTACGAGTTGCAGGGGACGCACTATGGCTACACCTTC. Its protein product is CASSYELQGTHYGYTF.

The V call is TRBV7-2, the J call TRBJ2-7, with TRBD2 matching over 7 bases. The CDR3 has 14 amino acids. Germline V gives CDR1 SGHTA, CDR2 FQGNSA. Trimming cost V 2 bases and J 2 bases; bases outside gene matches: 3. CDR3 sequence reads: CASSLHGRPYEQYF. Here the CDR3 DNA reads TGTGCCAGCAGCTTACACGGGAGGCCCTACGAGCAGTACTTC.

This clonotype has ten or more counts. This rearrangement joins TRBV5-1 to TRBJ2-3; D is uncertain. The CDR3 length is 14 residues. Per the germline V gene, CDR1 is SGHRS and CDR2 is YFSETQ. Trimming shortened V by 4 bases and J by 4 bases, and 13 bases separated the two germline ends. CDR3 bases: TGCGCCAGCAGCATCGACTCGGCCTCAGATACGCAGTATTTT. It codes for CASSIDSASDTQYF.

The rearrangement joins TRBV6-6 to TRBJ2-7; 7 nucleotides agree with TRBD1. The CDR3 sequence is 14 residues long. Germline loops: CDR1 MNHNY, CDR2 SVGAGI (reference sequence). Trimming cost V 6 bases and J 3 bases; bases outside gene matches: 8. CDR3 coding DNA: TGTGCCAGCAGGAAAGACAGGGTGGACTACGAGCAGTACTTC. Translating it yields CASRKDRVDYEQYF.

In its sample, this clonotype was seen many times. This rearrangement joins TRBV12-3 or TRBV12-4 to TRBJ1-5; a possible D gene is TRBD1 (5 bases). The CDR3 is made up of 12 amino acids. Deletions cut 5 bases from V and 6 bases from J, with 8 bases between. The CDR3 DNA reads TGTGCCAGCAGTCGTACAGGTCAGCCCCAGCATTTT. Amino acid sequence: CASSRTGQPQHF.

The chain links TRBV20-1 to TRBJ2-7, with D uncertain. Germline CDR1 is DFQATT and CDR2 is SNEGSKA (reference sequence). The CDR3 totals 15 residues. V dropped 0 bases and J dropped 7 bases, with 19 bases sitting between them. The CDR3 DNA reads as TGCAGTGCTAGAGATGGGCCTGTTGGGTTGGGGGAGCAGTACTTC. Protein: CSARDGPVGLGEQYF.

The rearrangement links TRBV29-1 to TRBJ1-5; D is undetermined. The CDR3 loop spans 12 amino acids. Trimming took off 4 bases at V and 4 bases at J, with 8 bases between the two ends. Per germline, CDR1 SQVTM and CDR2 ANQGSEA. This CDR3 is CSVGVNNQPQHF. The CDR3 nucleotides read TGCAGCGTTGGGGTGAATAATCAGCCCCAGCATTTT.